This T cell receptor beta chain was documented in a study of shared clonotypes between healthy human individuals. Study-level background: CD4 naive and CD4 memory each took three plates per donor, while CD8 naive took two and CD8 memory one. Study results and caveats: Limitation of the genetic and exposure-history diversity represented came from the few donors. What naive subsets generally showed was a larger estimated richness than memory subsets showed.

As for this clone: Antigen: not known.

TCRdb's copy holds only in-frame clones and misses some; the assay was immunoSEQ multiplex PCR. The sample contains over 850,000 clones, around 78% of which appear only once. Germline V CDR1 and CDR2: SNHLY, FYNNEI. The CDR3 extends over 12 amino acids. V lost 5 bases and J lost 5, with 9 bases in between. CD4+ cell separation produced CD45RA+ naive and CD45RA-negative memory subsets. This TCR was sampled from a man aged 18 to 30 in good health. Some clones in this sample may be carry-over from other donors' samples. Sequencing was performed on memory CD4+ T cells from PBMCs. The subset was: CD45RA-negative fraction. The chain joins TRBV2 to TRBJ1-2; D is unresolved. DNA for the CDR3: TGTGCCAGCAGTCCTAACATATATGGCTACACCTTC. This encodes CASSPNIYGYTF. The full variable domain, completed using reference TRBV2 and TRBJ1-2, is EPEVTQTPSHQVTQMGQEVILRCVPISNHLYFYWYRQILGQKVEFLVSFYNNEISEKSEIFDDQFSVERPDGSNFTLKIRSTKLEDSAMYFCASSPNIYGYTFGSGTRLTVV.